One sample yielded the 2 T cell receptor beta chains listed below, sequenced in a study of blood T cell repertoires in COVID-19. Using immunoSEQ multiplex PCR, the repertoire was profiled, and TCRdb retains in-frame clones only, with some absent. The repertoire includes more than 250,000 clones, around 82% of them detected once, and about 1.2% sits in the top ten. The sequenced sample consisted of peripheral blood. Every receptor here comes from a woman between 45 and 60 years old with acute or convalescent COVID-19.

This chain connects TRBV21-1 to TRBJ1-5; the table assigns TRBD1, which was not confirmed against the DNA. TRBV21-1 is a pseudogene segment. CDR3 size: 17 residues. The CDR3 DNA is TGTGCCAGCAGCAAAGAAGGGACACGCTCGCGTGGTCAGCCCCAGCATTTT. Protein product: CASSKEGTRSRGQPQHF.

The J gene is TRBJ1-1, the V gene TRBV18; TRBD1 agrees at 8 bases. CDR1 and CDR2 (germline): KGHSH, LQKENI. V lost 6 bases to trimming and J lost 8 bases; unmatched junction nucleotides: 14. This CDR3 region has 15 residues. The CDR3: CASSYTSDRAVEAFF. CDR3 in DNA: TGTGCCAGCTCGTACACCTCGGACAGGGCGGTGGAAGCTTTCTTT. Full variable domain (missing parts from reference TRBV18 and TRBJ1-1): NAGVMQNPRHLVRRRGQEARLRCSPMKGHSHVYWYRQLPEEGLKFMVYLQKENIIDESGMPKERFSAEFPKEGPSILRIQQVVRGDSAAYFCASSYTSDRAVEAFFGQGTRLTVV.